These T cell receptor beta chains were read from a single sample in a study of vaccination and CD4 T cells after COVID-19. Their antigen targets remain unknown. TCRdb reprocessed the PCR reads via MiXCR and lists one record per CDR3 protein. The table includes around 15,000 distinct CDR3 sequences, around 56% detected once. Sequencing input: CD4+ T cells from blood, cultured in vitro. The source is a human donor who had recovered from COVID-19. Both conserved end residues are part of each CDR3. D genes are given only for firm matches. A clone size is listed for some rows: how often the clone was seen (once, few, many), or a class if it is expanded.

d_call	v_call	j_call	clone_size	cdr3_nt	cdr3_aa
NA	TRBV6-2/TRBV6-3	TRBJ2-5	few	TGTGCCAGCAGTTACCCCCCACAGTACTTC	CASSYPPQYF
NA	TRBV20-1	TRBJ2-3	few	TGCAGTGCTAGTCGGCAAGATGGCACAGATACGCAGTATTTT	CSASRQDGTDTQYF
TRBD1	TRBV28	TRBJ1-6	few	TGTGCCAGCAGGGGACAGGGTTACTCACCCCTCCACTTT	CASRGQGYSPLHF
NA	TRBV7-2	TRBJ1-2	NA	TGTGCCAGCAGCTTGGGGGCCCATATTACCTTC	CASSLGAHITF
TRBD1	TRBV19	TRBJ1-5	few	TGTGCCAGTAGTATAGACCGAGGACAGGGCTACCAGCCCCAGCATTTT	CASSIDRGQGYQPQHF
NA	TRBV2	TRBJ2-3	NA	TGTGTCAGCGGGTCTCTGGGGGGACGGTCAGATACGCAGTATTTT	CVSGSLGGRSDTQYF
TRBD1	TRBV28	TRBJ2-7	NA	TGTGCCAGCAGTCGACCGGGACAGGGAACCTACGAGCAGTACTTC	CASSRPGQGTYEQYF
NA	TRBV20-1	TRBJ2-5	NA	TGCAGTGTAGGACATGGCGAGACCCAGTACTTC	CSVGHGETQYF
NA	TRBV19	TRBJ2-3	NA	TGTGCCATTTCGGAGAGAAACACAGATACGCAGTATTTT	CAISERNTDTQYF
TRBD2	TRBV7-3	TRBJ2-3	few	TGTGCCAGCAGCAAAAATAGCGGGGAGGATACGCAGTATTTT	CASSKNSGEDTQYF
TRBD1	TRBV28	TRBJ2-1	once	TGTGCCAGCAACCCTCCGGGACAGGGCTACAATGAGCAGTTCTTC	CASNPPGQGYNEQFF
NA	TRBV5-4	TRBJ1-1	NA	TGTGCCAGCGGATTCGTTAGAGGTGAAGCTTTCTTT	CASGFVRGEAFF
NA	TRBV19	TRBJ2-7	few	TGTGCCAGTAGTATCCCCATTGGGGGCTCCTACGAGCAGTACTTC	CASSIPIGGSYEQYF
NA	TRBV10-3	TRBJ2-7	few	TGTGCCATTAGACAGGAGACGGGGGAGCAGTACTTC	CAIRQETGEQYF
TRBD1	TRBV23-1	TRBJ1-1	NA	TGCGCCAGCAGTCACTCCGGGACAGAGAACACTGAAGCTTTCTTT	CASSHSGTENTEAFF
NA	TRBV29-1	TRBJ1-1	NA	TGCAGCGTTCGCAGGGCTACTGAAGCTTTCTTT	CSVRRATEAFF
NA	TRBV12-3/TRBV12-4	TRBJ2-2	NA	TGTGCCAGCCGACGACCGAGTAACACCGGGGAGCTGTTTTTT	CASRRPSNTGELFF
NA	TRBV7-2	TRBJ2-3	NA	TGTGCCAGCAGCTCCCCCGGGACGGGAGAACGAGGTACGCAGTATTTT	CASSSPGTGERGTQYF
NA	TRBV12-3/TRBV12-4	TRBJ1-1	few	TGTGCCAGCAGGCAGGGCGATGTTCAGGAAGCTTTCTTT	CASRQGDVQEAFF
NA	TRBV7-8	TRBJ1-2	NA	TGTGCCAGCAGCTTATGGTTGGACTCGTATGGCTACACCTTC	CASSLWLDSYGYTF
NA	TRBV20-1	TRBJ2-7	few	TGCAGTGCTAGGGCGGCCTCCTACGAGCAGTACTTC	CSARAASYEQYF
NA	TRBV6-2/TRBV6-3	TRBJ1-1	NA	TGTGCCAGCAGTTACTCCTTTGAGGGCGGTAACCGAGGGAACACTGAAGCTTTCTTT	CASSYSFEGGNRGNTEAFF
NA	TRBV19	TRBJ1-5	few	TGTGCCAGTAGTGCGGGACGGGAACAGCCCCAGCATTTT	CASSAGREQPQHF
NA	TRBV10-1	TRBJ1-1	few	TGCGCCAGCAGTGAGTCCAGGGGACTGGGCACTGAAGCTTTCTTT	CASSESRGLGTEAFF
TRBD2	TRBV7-3	TRBJ2-3	NA	TGTGCCAGCAGCTTCCTACCTAGCGGGGGTAGGGCAGATACGCAGTATTTT	CASSFLPSGGRADTQYF
NA	TRBV6-1	TRBJ2-1	medium-sized	TGTGCCAGCAGACCCGGAGGGGTTGGTGAGCAGTTCTTC	CASRPGGVGEQFF
TRBD1	TRBV20-1	TRBJ2-1	few	TGCAGTGCTACAGACAGGGTGGGCCGCTCCTACAATGAGCAGTTCTTC	CSATDRVGRSYNEQFF
NA	TRBV27	TRBJ1-2	few	TGTGCCAGCAGTTCCCTCTGGACAGACGGGCAAGGCTACACCTTC	CASSSLWTDGQGYTF
TRBD1	TRBV5-1	TRBJ2-7	once	TGCGCCAGCAGCTTGGGACAGGGAAAGCAGTACTTC	CASSLGQGKQYF
NA	TRBV20-1	TRBJ1-6	NA	TGCAGTGCTAGGGACAGCAGCTCCTATAATTCACCCCTCCACTTT	CSARDSSSYNSPLHF
NA	TRBV6-2/TRBV6-3	TRBJ1-2	few	TGTGCCAGCAGTTACCCACTTCTCTATGGCTACACCTTC	CASSYPLLYGYTF
NA	TRBV7-3	TRBJ2-2	NA	TGTGCCAGCAGCAATCGGGGCACCGGGGAGCTGTTTTTT	CASSNRGTGELFF
NA	TRBV7-2	TRBJ1-2	few	TGTGCCAGCAGCCCCGACAGGAACTATGGCTACACCTTC	CASSPDRNYGYTF
TRBD2	TRBV27	TRBJ2-7	NA	TGTGCCAGCAGTTTAATCGGGGGGTCCTCCTACGAGCAGTACTTC	CASSLIGGSSYEQYF
TRBD1	TRBV27	TRBJ2-7	few	TGTGCCAGCAGTTTACCGGGACAGGGGAAGGAGCAGTACTTC	CASSLPGQGKEQYF
NA	TRBV12-3/TRBV12-4	TRBJ1-2	NA	TGTGCCAGCAGTTTCTCAGGGAACTATGGCTACACCTTC	CASSFSGNYGYTF
NA	TRBV6-1	TRBJ1-5	few	TGTGCCAGCGTTGTAGAAGGCGGCAGCAATCAGCCCCAGCATTTT	CASVVEGGSNQPQHF
NA	TRBV19	TRBJ2-6	NA	TGTGCCAGTAGCGGTCACAGCTCTGGGGCCAACGTCCTGACTTTC	CASSGHSSGANVLTF
NA	TRBV6-2/TRBV6-3	TRBJ1-5	NA	TGTGCCAGCAGCAACAGGGTTGGGGGTCAGCCCCAGCATTTT	CASSNRVGGQPQHF
NA	TRBV5-3	TRBJ2-3	NA	TGTGCCAGAAGCCCCGCAGCGCCTAGCACAGATACGCAGTATTTT	CARSPAAPSTDTQYF
TRBD2	TRBV24-1	TRBJ2-7	NA	TGTGCCACCAGTGATTCCCCCTCGGGGGGGCAGTACTTC	CATSDSPSGGQYF
TRBD2	TRBV11-1	TRBJ2-3	NA	TGTGCCAGCAGCGGGACTAGCGGTACTAGCACAGATACGCAGTATTTT	CASSGTSGTSTDTQYF
NA	TRBV11-3	TRBJ2-1	medium-sized	TGTGCCAGCAGCTTAGCCAATCAGGGCAATGAGCAGTTCTTC	CASSLANQGNEQFF
NA	TRBV7-2	TRBJ2-7	few	TGTGCCAGCAGCTTGAGGGCAGGGGCCTACGAGCAGTACTTC	CASSLRAGAYEQYF
TRBD2	TRBV2	TRBJ2-5	NA	TGTGCCAGCAGTGAAATCAGCGGACTAGGAGGCCAAGAGACCCAGTACTTC	CASSEISGLGGQETQYF
TRBD1	TRBV6-5	TRBJ1-1	NA	TGTGCCAGCAGGTACACAGGGGTGAACACTGAAGCTTTCTTT	CASRYTGVNTEAFF
NA	TRBV20-1	TRBJ2-1	few	TGCAGTGCGTTCCACAATGAGCAGTTCTTC	CSAFHNEQFF
TRBD1	TRBV3-1	TRBJ1-5	NA	TGTGCCAGCAGCCTCGGACAGGGAGGTCAGCCCCAGCATTTT	CASSLGQGGQPQHF
NA	TRBV5-5	TRBJ1-1	few	TGTGCCAGCAACTTGCGCCCCGACACTGAAGCTTTCTTT	CASNLRPDTEAFF
NA	TRBV18	TRBJ2-5	NA	TGTGCCAGCTCACGACGGTTGGCTGAGACCCAGTACTTC	CASSRRLAETQYF
NA	TRBV7-6	TRBJ1-2	NA	TGTGCCAGCAGCTTCATCTCCGGGGAAGGCTACACCTTC	CASSFISGEGYTF
NA	TRBV20-1	TRBJ1-2	few	TGCAGTGCTAGAGCGCCGGGACCGTATGGCTACACCTTC	CSARAPGPYGYTF